This T cell receptor beta chain stems from a study of blood T cells in healthy people across ages. Next came a second PCR, run for about 6 to 11 cycles, which used a sample-barcoded 5' primer along with a J-beta primer mix. Every cDNA was tagged by a template-switch adaptor with 12 random nucleotides. Each CDR3 protein is one row after TCRdb ran MiXCR on the 5' RACE reads. Here the sample spans approximately 1.5 million distinct CDR3 sequences, approximately 32% being singletons. The V segment lost 3 bases and the J segment 3 bases; nucleotides outside the gene matches: 4. CDR3 length equals 13 residues. The germline gives CDR1 DFQATT, CDR2 SNEGSKA (reference sequence).

This receptor was identified in a young woman in good health. V and J are TRBV20-1 and TRBJ1-2; 7 positions agree with TRBD1. Sequenced input: blood. DNA of the CDR3: TGCAGTGCTAGGGACAGGCGTGACTATGGCTACACCTTC. Protein: CSARDRRDYGYTF.